This T cell receptor (beta chain) was sequenced during a study of T cell repertoires in cytomegalovirus infection. At the level of the study: Recently identified HLA-C-restricted CMV epitopes and well-studied HLA-B-restricted CMV epitopes were used by the study. Based on public TCR beta signatures, there were indications of CMV infection and of a matching HLA type. Study-level findings and limits: Using cumulative public TCR beta family frequency, the authors identified those who carried CMV together with the relevant HLA. Clonotypes of TCR beta that were HLA-C-restricted and CMV-specific dominated the ex vivo response.

Details on this clonotype: Its matching antigen is unknown.

The CDR3 covers 14 residues. The germline V gene encodes CDR1 SGHRS and CDR2 YFSETQ. V shed 0 bases and J shed 4 bases, with 11 bases lying between them. From the reads, TCRdb called clonotypes with MiXCR, one entry per CDR3 protein. This sample has some 560,000 distinct CDR3 sequences, with almost 40% found just once. The sequencing used cultured PBMCs, collected from culture after CMV antigen stimulation. The chain has TRBV5-1 and TRBJ2-7, with D hard to call. This TCR came from a human donor in good health (CMV status not recorded). Some clones in this sample may be carry-over from other donors' samples. This CDR3 is CASSLEHPIYEQYF. CDR3 in DNA: TGCGCCAGCAGCTTGGAACACCCTATTTACGAGCAGTACTTC.